The 8 T cell receptor beta chains listed next were all sequenced from one sample in a study of vaccination and CD4 T cells after COVID-19. This sample's treatment: approximately 9-day PBMC culture with coronavirus spike peptide pools or control peptides (ViraFEST assay). An Oncomine TCR Beta short-read assay was used to sequence the DNA from cultured CD4+ T cells. One entry per CDR3 protein, called by TCRdb with MiXCR from the PCR reads. Seen here are about 26,000 distinct CDR3 sequences, 64% observed once, and the top ten hold approximately 5%. Their target antigens are unknown. Sequenced input: CD4+ T cells from blood, cultured in vitro. The receptor source for this set is a human donor who had recovered from COVID-19.

The chain links TRBV7-8 to TRBJ2-2; 9 bases map to TRBD2. V lost 2 bases and J lost 4; bases outside the gene matches: 8. CDR3 length: 17 residues. Germline CDR1 reads SGHVS; CDR2 reads FQNEAQ. The CDR3 DNA reads TGTGCCAGCAGCTTAATAGCGGGGGCGGGCGGCACCGGGGAGCTGTTTTTT. Translating gives CASSLIAGAGGTGELFF.

The chain recombines TRBV7-3 with TRBJ2-3; 9 nucleotides agree with TRBD2. Germline assignment: CDR1 SGHTA and CDR2 FQGTGA. The CDR3 runs 16 residues. V lost 5 bases and J lost 4; bases outside the gene matches: 10. The CDR3 DNA is TGTGCCAGCAGCCCATGGGCGGGAGGGCCCCCAGATACGCAGTATTTT. This codes for CASSPWAGGPPDTQYF.

The J gene is TRBJ1-6, the V gene TRBV7-2, with 9 bases that match TRBD1. Germline trimming cut 0 bases from V and 10 bases from J; bases unmatched to any gene: 7. The CDR3 is 16 residues long. Per germline, CDR1 SGHTA and CDR2 FQGNSA. CDR3 bases: TGTGCCAGCAGCTTAGCAATAAGACAGGGGGACTCACCCCTCCACTTT. This encodes CASSLAIRQGDSPLHF. Full variable domain (outside the CDR3, taken from reference TRBV7-2 and TRBJ1-6): GAGVSQSPSNKVTEKGKDVELRCDPISGHTALYWYRQSLGQGLEFLIYFQGNSAPDKSGLPSDRFSAERTGGSVSTLTIQRTQQEDSAVYLCASSLAIRQGDSPLHFGNGTRLTVT.

The V and J genes are TRBV30 and TRBJ2-5, with D possibly being TRBD1 (6 bases). Germline lookup yields CDR1 GTSNPN and CDR2 SVGIG (reference sequence). Trimming left V 0 bases short and J 13 bases short, with 21 bases between. This CDR3 has 14 residues. The chain's CDR3 is CAWSVFTRGGFRYF. In DNA, the CDR3 is TGTGCCTGGAGTGTCTTTACGAGAGGGGGTTTTAGGTACTTC.

This clonotype has just a few counts. This chain connects TRBV7-2 to TRBJ1-2, with D uncertain. The CDR3 loop spans 14 amino acids. The ends were cut back, 1 base at V and 7 bases at J, with 13 bases in the middle. Per the germline V gene, CDR1 is SGHTA and CDR2 is FQGNSA. The CDR3 DNA is TGTGCCAGCAGCTTAGGCACCTGGTGGTCTGGCTACACCTTC. Translation: CASSLGTWWSGYTF.

V is TRBV30 and J is TRBJ1-5; D gene ambiguous. Germline V lookup: CDR1 GTSNPN, CDR2 SVGIG (reference sequence). The CDR3 has 12 amino acids. Trimming stripped 0 bases from V and 7 bases from J, with 7 bases between. CDR3 protein: CAWSVHGQPQHF. CDR3 DNA: TGTGCCTGGAGTGTACACGGACAGCCCCAGCATTTT.

The rearrangement links TRBV28 to TRBJ1-2; D ambiguous. The CDR3 is made up of 12 amino acids. CDR1 is MDHEN and CDR2 is SYDVKM in the germline V gene. V shed 6 bases and J shed 4 bases, with 9 bases lying between them. This CDR3 reads CASRTAGYGYTF. In DNA, the CDR3 is TGTGCCAGCAGAACAGCCGGCTATGGCTACACCTTC.

By proportion, this clonotype is medium-sized. The chain combines TRBV6-2 or TRBV6-3 with TRBJ1-5; possible D gene TRBD1, 5 bases. Trimming pared 8 bases from V and 2 bases from J, leaving 16 bases between. The CDR3 spans 15 residues. CDR1 MNHEY and CDR2 SVGEGT come from the germline V gene. The chain's CDR3 is CASRSTGAGNQPQHF. CDR3 DNA sequence: TGTGCCAGCCGGTCAACCGGGGCCGGCAATCAGCCCCAGCATTTT.